This TCR beta chain is from a study of blood T cells in healthy people across ages (dated by TCRdb to the mid-2010s). For context, the study as a whole: In model experiments, template switching captured about one uniquely barcoded TCR beta cDNA molecule for every two T cells. Donors of different ages were randomly distributed across sequencing lanes to avoid experimental bias. The study analyzed two additional independent replicas of 1 million unique cDNA reads from the same blood draw for two donors, one aged 18 to 30 and one aged 80 or older. Four age groups were formed from the donors: young (average about 17 years), middle-aged (more than 35), aged (62) and long-lived (82). The study measured age-related changes in TCR beta repertoire diversity using deep sequencing normalized with unique cDNA molecular identifiers.

Preparation of the library involved 5' RACE. Reads for this sample came from an Illumina HiSeq 2500. The second PCR ran for about 7 to 11 cycles and used a J-beta primer mix along with a sample-barcoded 5' primer. Each TCR beta cDNA molecule received a unique molecular identifier from a template-switch 5' adaptor carrying 12 random nucleotides. Each sample yielded at least 3 million CDR3-containing paired-end reads. First-strand cDNA synthesis was performed from all RNA using the Mint cDNA synthesis kit, with priming by a TRBC-specific oligonucleotide. Following uracil-DNA glycosylase treatment, a first 18-cycle PCR with universal primers M1SS and BC2_uni_R was performed on all cDNA. On the authors' methods: Normalization of each sample was performed by random selection of 1 million high-quality reads, each carrying a distinct molecular identifier. Instead of being binned into consensus sequences, reads with shared molecular identifiers were discarded. CDR3 identification, clonotype clustering and error correction used MiTCR with a Q25 quality threshold and the strictest error-elimination algorithm. A nonparametric unseen species model with Euler transformation was used to estimate lower-bound total TCR beta diversity. Using fastp at Q25 and MiXCR, TCRdb reprocessed the public reads and kept productive beta chains. Identical CDR3 proteins give one entry, which carries the most common genes and DNA. The V and J calls follow TCRdb's processing rather than the paper's. Counted in this sample were 650,000 to 800,000 distinct CDR3 sequences; 40% to 50% of them appeared once. The ten biggest clones cover roughly a fifth of the sample.

For CDR1 and CDR2, the germline V gene lists KGHSH and LQKENI. The CDR3 numbers 15 residues from cysteine through phenylalanine. Only the CDR3 part of the read is kept: 45 bases, read in frame from the first base. Trimming at the junction amounts to 1 base on V and 7 bases on J, and the germline ends lie 11 bases apart. Results the study describes overall, beyond this receptor: As age increased, observed TCR beta diversity per million T cells dropped in a roughly linear way, and a significant reduction was already evident by age about 40. The percentage of naive T cells measured by flow cytometry correlated strongly with observed TCR beta diversity. Because donor CMV infection status was unknown, age-related changes in expanded clonotypes were potentially confounded. Since profiling was done on bulk unsorted PBMCs, naive and antigen-experienced compartments could not be conclusively compared. Total diversity estimates from one million sequenced T cells were considered lower bounds and underestimates. The long-lived group showed more naive CD4+ T cells, fewer expanded clones and increased TCR diversity than the aged group, suggesting age selection.

A remark on this clonotype: Its antigen remains undetermined. Per-base quality was not reported, and no clone a single base away is much larger than it.

Systemically healthy Caucasian individuals from Russia, 35 to 40 in total and aged roughly 6 to 95 years, were included as donors. Around 9.8 milliliters of peripheral blood were collected from each donor into EDTA-treated Vacutainer tubes. Ficoll-Paque density-gradient centrifugation was used to isolate PBMCs, with at least 6.5 million per sample. Trizol reagent was used to extract total RNA from the PBMCs, yielding at least 5.5 micrograms per sample. For every donor, an aliquot of PBMCs went through flow cytometry to measure the percentages of naive CD45RAhigh/CD27high T cells. This receptor was taken from a man aged 55 to 70 in good health. This receptor chain uses TRBV18 and TRBJ1-6, with no confident D gene call. Sequenced input: blood. The CDR3 reads CASSPQNGRNSPLHF. The base sequence is TGTGCCAGCTCACCACAAAACGGCCGGAATTCACCCCTCCACTTT.